This section outlines one TCR beta chain sequence together with its context. Its antigen is still unknown. The data derive from a study of T cell responses to AZD1222 COVID-19 vaccine. Whole-study findings and limits: Spike-wide coverage was observed for vaccine-associated CD4 TCRs, with dominant responses at 160-218 and 743-854. Unmutated regions of variants are reportedly targeted by nearly half of spike-specific TCRs. The donors showed a predominance of white British ancestry and of females, with possible underestimation of clonal diversity.

V gave up 1 base and J gave up 0 bases; unmatched junction bases: 0. CDR3 length: 14 amino acids. Germline loops: CDR1 SGHTA, CDR2 FQGNSA. Profiled with immunoSEQ multiplex PCR; TCRdb holds only in-frame clones, not every one. The data contain about 130,000 clones, over 80% of them singletons. This sample comprised peripheral blood, obtained 28 days after the second AZD1222 dose. V and J are TRBV7-2 and TRBJ2-7; 7 positions agree with TRBD2. This sequence originates from an adult who received the AZD1222 COVID-19 vaccine. The CDR3 coding sequence is TGTGCCAGCAGCTTAGAGCGGGACTCCTACGAGCAGTACTTC. As protein: CASSLERDSYEQYF.